These 12 T cell receptor beta chains came from one sample sequenced in a study of blood T cell repertoires in COVID-19. Clones were read by immunoSEQ multiplex PCR, and TCRdb kept only the in-frame ones, dropping some. Here the sample spans roughly 100,000 clones, about 88% being singletons. Material: peripheral blood. Every receptor here comes from an elderly woman with active COVID-19.

V is TRBV9 and J is TRBJ2-3; tentative D call: TRBD2 (5 bases). Germline V CDR1 and CDR2: SGDLS, YYNGEE. V was pared by 0 bases and J by 10 bases, with 12 bases between. The CDR3 covers 13 residues. This chain's CDR3 is CASSVEGSIAQYF. CDR3 coding DNA: TGTGCCAGCAGCGTAGAAGGGAGTATTGCGCAGTATTTT.

The chain links TRBV28 to TRBJ1-3; 8 bases map to TRBD1. Germline V CDR1 and CDR2: MDHEN, SYDVKM. The CDR3 is 12 amino acids. Germline trimming cut 2 bases from V and 14 bases from J; bases unmatched to any gene: 5. In DNA, the CDR3 is TGTGCCAGCAGTTTAGGGACAGGACGTGTATATTTT. This sequence encodes CASSLGTGRVYF.

The rearrangement uses TRBV4-3 and TRBJ2-3, with 11 bases lining up with TRBD1. The CDR3 covers 16 residues. V lost 3 bases and J lost 4; bases outside the gene matches: 6. In germline, CDR1 is LGHNA, CDR2 YSLEER. Here the CDR3 DNA reads TGCGCCAGCAGCCACCCCGGACAGGGGGCTTCAGATACGCAGTATTTT. Amino acids: CASSHPGQGASDTQYF.

The rearrangement joins TRBV29-1 to TRBJ2-2; TRBD1 aligns across 11 bases. Germline assignment: CDR1 SQVTM and CDR2 ANQGSEA. Trimming took 6 bases from V and 4 from J; bases not matched to a gene: 4. This CDR3 comprises 14 residues. The DNA for the CDR3 is TGCAGCGTGGTGGGACAGGGGGTCACCGGGGAGCTGTTTTTT. Amino acids: CSVVGQGVTGELFF.

V and J are TRBV5-4 and TRBJ1-1, with 11 bases identical to TRBD1. V trimming: 2 bases; J trimming: 5 bases; junction bases outside the gene matches: 2. Germline CDR1 SGHNT, CDR2 YYREEE (reference sequence). This CDR3 is built from 14 residues. As DNA, the CDR3 is TGTGCCAGCAGCTTCGGGACAGGGGGAACTGAAGCTTTCTTT. This sequence encodes CASSFGTGGTEAFF.

The gene calls are TRBV2 and TRBJ1-5; 9 bases map to TRBD1. Looked up from germline, CDR1 is SNHLY and CDR2 is FYNNEI. The CDR3 extends over 16 amino acids. The junction had 10 bases not matched to a gene; V was cut back by 6 bases and J by 4 bases. CDR3 nucleotides: TGTGCCAGCAGAAGAGACAGGGGGATTGGGAATCAGCCCCAGCATTTT. Its protein is CASRRDRGIGNQPQHF.

The genes are TRBV10-3 and TRBJ2-7; 9 bases are shared with TRBD1. The CDR3 has 15 amino acids. Germline trimming cut 3 bases from V and 4 bases from J; bases unmatched to any gene: 7. Germline CDR1 ENHRY, CDR2 SYGVKD. The CDR3 DNA reads as TGTGCCATCAGTGACCCCGGACAGGGGTCATACGAGCAGTACTTC. Amino acids: CAISDPGQGSYEQYF.

CDR3 DNA: TGTGCCAGCTCACCCGGGACTACCGCCTACGAGCAGTACTTC. This translates into CASSPGTTAYEQYF. The V call is TRBV18, the J call TRBJ2-7, with 7 bases matching TRBD2. J gave up 2 bases and V 3 bases, and 4 bases lay outside the gene matches. Per the germline V gene, CDR1 is KGHSH and CDR2 is LQKENI. The CDR3 is made up of 14 amino acids.

The chain couples TRBV3-1 (or the pseudogene TRBV3-2) to TRBJ2-7; D may be TRBD1 (6 bases). The ends were cut back, 1 base at V and 8 bases at J, with 18 bases in the middle. CDR1 and CDR2 from the germline V gene are LGHDT and YNNKEL (reference sequence). The CDR3 length is 15 residues. The DNA of the CDR3 is TGTGCCAGCAGCCAAGCCCCTGCCAGGGGAAATAAGCAGTACTTC. Protein sequence: CASSQAPARGNKQYF.

The chain recombines TRBV5-1 with TRBJ2-5; 13 bases align to TRBD2. The CDR3 contains 17 residues. V was pared by 4 bases and J by 5 bases, with 11 bases of the junction left unmatched. Germline loops: CDR1 SGHRS, CDR2 YFSETQ. In nucleotides, the CDR3 is TGCGCCAGCAGCCTACCGGGGACTAGCGGGAATCGGGAGACCCAGTACTTC. It codes for CASSLPGTSGNRETQYF.

The chain links TRBV7-2 to TRBJ1-1; D gene unclear. Germline loops: CDR1 SGHTA, CDR2 FQGNSA. Trimming removed 5 bases at V and 4 bases at J, with 20 bases between. This CDR3 comprises 16 residues. For the CDR3, the DNA is TGTGCCAGCAGCCCAGCGGTCCTCCTGCGGGTCACTGAAGCTTTCTTT. Translating gives CASSPAVLLRVTEAFF.

This rearrangement joins TRBV28 to TRBJ2-1; TRBD2 matches at 11 bases. J gave up 6 bases and V 6 bases, and 10 bases lay outside the gene matches. The CDR3 is 16 amino acids. Per germline, CDR1 MDHEN and CDR2 SYDVKM. CDR3: CASSLLSGRAFNEQFF. Here the CDR3 DNA reads TGTGCCAGCAGCCTACTTAGCGGGAGGGCCTTCAATGAGCAGTTCTTC.